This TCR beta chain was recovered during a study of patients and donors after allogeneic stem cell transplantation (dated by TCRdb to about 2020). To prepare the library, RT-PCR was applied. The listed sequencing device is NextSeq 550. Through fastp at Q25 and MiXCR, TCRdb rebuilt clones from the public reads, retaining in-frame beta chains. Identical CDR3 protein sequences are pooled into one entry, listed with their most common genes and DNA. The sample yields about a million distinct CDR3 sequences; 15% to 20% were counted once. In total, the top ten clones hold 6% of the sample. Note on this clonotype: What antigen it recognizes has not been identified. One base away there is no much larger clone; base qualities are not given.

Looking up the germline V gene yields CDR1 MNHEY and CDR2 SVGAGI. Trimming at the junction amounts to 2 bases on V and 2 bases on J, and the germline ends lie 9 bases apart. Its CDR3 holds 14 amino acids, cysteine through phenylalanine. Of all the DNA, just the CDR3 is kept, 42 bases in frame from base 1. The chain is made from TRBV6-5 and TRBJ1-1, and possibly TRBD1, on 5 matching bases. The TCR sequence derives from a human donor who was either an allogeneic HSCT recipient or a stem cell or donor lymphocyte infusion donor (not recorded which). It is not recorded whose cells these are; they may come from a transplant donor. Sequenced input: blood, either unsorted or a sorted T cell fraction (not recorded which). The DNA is TGTGCCAGCAGTTACGGGGCTCCAAACACTGAAGCTTTCTTT. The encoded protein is CASSYGAPNTEAFF.